Listed below are T cell receptor beta chains from one sample, sequenced in a study of CD8 T cells in ankylosing spondylitis. TCRdb passed the 5' RACE reads through MiXCR, listing each CDR3 protein once. This sample has some 300,000 distinct CDR3 sequences; 20% occur once, and the top ten carry roughly 3.4%. Material: blood, either unsorted or a sorted T cell fraction (not recorded which). The source of these receptors is a female donor with ankylosing spondylitis or in good health (not recorded which). CDR3s include the opening cysteine and the closing phenylalanine or tryptophan. Not every row has a clone size; where given, it reads once, few, many or a size class.

V gene	J gene	CDR3 length	clone size	CDR3 protein
TRBV10-3	TRBJ1-4	15	NA	CAISLTQGRGEKLFF
TRBV12-3/TRBV12-4	TRBJ2-6	14	few	CASCTSGTNNVLTF
TRBV28	TRBJ1-2	14	NA	CASSLAQGFFGYTF
TRBV29-1	TRBJ1-5	13	NA	CSGGDTLRGPQHF
TRBV29-1	TRBJ1-1	16	NA	CSVEVGQGVRHTEAFF
TRBV20-1	TRBJ2-3	13	many	CSGGKTSTDTQYF
TRBV7-2	TRBJ2-1	13	NA	CASSPTPYNEQFF
TRBV11-2	TRBJ2-5	15	NA	CASSLVGIAEETQYF
TRBV7-9	TRBJ1-5	13	NA	CASSSTGLEPQHF
TRBV27	TRBJ1-1	15	NA	CASSSIDGGYTEAFF